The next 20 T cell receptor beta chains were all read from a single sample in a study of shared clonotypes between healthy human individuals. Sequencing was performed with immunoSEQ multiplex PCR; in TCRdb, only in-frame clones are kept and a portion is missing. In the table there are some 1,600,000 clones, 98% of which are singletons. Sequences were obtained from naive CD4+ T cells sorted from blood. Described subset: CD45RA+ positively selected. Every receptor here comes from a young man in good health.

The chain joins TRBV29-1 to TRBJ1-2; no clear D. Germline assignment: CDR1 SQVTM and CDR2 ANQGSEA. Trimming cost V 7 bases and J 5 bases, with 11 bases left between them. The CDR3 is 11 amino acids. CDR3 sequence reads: CSGYLGYGYTF. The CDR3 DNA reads TGCAGCGGATACTTGGGGTATGGCTACACCTTC.

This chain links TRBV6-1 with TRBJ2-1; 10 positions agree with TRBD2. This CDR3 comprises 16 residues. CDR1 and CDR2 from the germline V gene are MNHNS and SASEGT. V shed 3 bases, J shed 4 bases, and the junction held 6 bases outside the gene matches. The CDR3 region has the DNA TGTGCCAGCAGTGATCGGGGACTAGCGTTTTACAATGAGCAGTTCTTC. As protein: CASSDRGLAFYNEQFF.

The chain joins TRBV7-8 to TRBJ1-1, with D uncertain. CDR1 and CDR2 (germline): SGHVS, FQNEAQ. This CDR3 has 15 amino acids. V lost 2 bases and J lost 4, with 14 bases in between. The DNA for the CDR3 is TGTGCCAGCAGCTTAAGGGTGGAATTGGGCACTGAAGCTTTCTTT. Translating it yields CASSLRVELGTEAFF.

CDR3 sequence reads: CASSDSVRNEQFF. Here the CDR3 DNA reads TGCGCCAGCAGTGACTCGGTACGGAATGAGCAGTTCTTC. The chain recombines TRBV10-1 with TRBJ2-1; D is uncertain. Germline CDR1 reads WNHNN; CDR2 reads SYGVQD (reference sequence). The CDR3 runs to 13 residues. Between the trimmed V and J ends, which lost 3 bases and 7 bases, there was a span of 10 bases.

CDR3 DNA sequence: TGTGCCAGCTCACCGGGACTGAACCAAGAGACCCAGTACTTC. The encoded protein is CASSPGLNQETQYF. V and J are TRBV18 and TRBJ2-5; D is possibly TRBD2 (6 bases). Per germline, CDR1 KGHSH and CDR2 LQKENI. The CDR3 has 14 amino acids. Trimming removed 3 bases at V and 0 bases at J, with 8 bases between.

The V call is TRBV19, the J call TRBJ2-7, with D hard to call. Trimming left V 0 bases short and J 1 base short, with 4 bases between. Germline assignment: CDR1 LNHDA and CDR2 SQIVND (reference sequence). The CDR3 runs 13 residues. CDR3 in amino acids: CASSIDPSYEQYF. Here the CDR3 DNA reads TGTGCCAGTAGTATAGATCCGTCCTACGAGCAGTACTTC.

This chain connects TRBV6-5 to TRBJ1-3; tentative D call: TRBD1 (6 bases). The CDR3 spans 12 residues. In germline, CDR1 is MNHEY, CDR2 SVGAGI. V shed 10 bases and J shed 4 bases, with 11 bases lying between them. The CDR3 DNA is TGTGCCACCACAGGGTTCGGAAACACCATATATTTT. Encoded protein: CATTGFGNTIYF.

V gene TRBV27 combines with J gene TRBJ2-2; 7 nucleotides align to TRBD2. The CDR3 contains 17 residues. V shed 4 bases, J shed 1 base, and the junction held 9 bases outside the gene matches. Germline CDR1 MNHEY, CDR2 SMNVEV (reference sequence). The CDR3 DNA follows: TGTGCCAGCAGTTCCCTTTGGGCTAGCGGGAACACCGGGGAGCTGTTTTTT. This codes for CASSSLWASGNTGELFF.

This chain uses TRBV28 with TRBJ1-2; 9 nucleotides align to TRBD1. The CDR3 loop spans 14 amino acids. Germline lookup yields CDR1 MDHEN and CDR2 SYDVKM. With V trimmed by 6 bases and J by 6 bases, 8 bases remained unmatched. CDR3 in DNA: TGTGCCAGCAGCCGCCCGGACAGGGGAGATGGCTACACCTTC. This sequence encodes CASSRPDRGDGYTF.

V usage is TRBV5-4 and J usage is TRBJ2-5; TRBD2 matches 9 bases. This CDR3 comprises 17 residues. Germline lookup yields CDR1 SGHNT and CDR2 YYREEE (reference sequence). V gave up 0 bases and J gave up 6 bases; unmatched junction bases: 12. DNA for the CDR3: TGTGCCAGCAGCTTGGCAGTTAGGGGACTAGCAAGGCAGACCCAGTACTTC. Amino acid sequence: CASSLAVRGLARQTQYF.

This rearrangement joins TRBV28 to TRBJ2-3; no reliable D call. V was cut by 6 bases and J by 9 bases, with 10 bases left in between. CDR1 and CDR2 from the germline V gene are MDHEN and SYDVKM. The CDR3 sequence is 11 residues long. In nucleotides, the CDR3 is TGTGCCAGCAGCCGGGCGTTCACGCAGTATTTT. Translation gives CASSRAFTQYF.

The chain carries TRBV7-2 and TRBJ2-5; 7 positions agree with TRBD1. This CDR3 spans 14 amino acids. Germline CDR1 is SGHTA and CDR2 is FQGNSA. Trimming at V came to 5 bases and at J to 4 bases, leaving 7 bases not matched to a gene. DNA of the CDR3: TGTGCCAGCAGCCGACAGGGCCCCTTAGAGACCCAGTACTTC. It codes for CASSRQGPLETQYF.

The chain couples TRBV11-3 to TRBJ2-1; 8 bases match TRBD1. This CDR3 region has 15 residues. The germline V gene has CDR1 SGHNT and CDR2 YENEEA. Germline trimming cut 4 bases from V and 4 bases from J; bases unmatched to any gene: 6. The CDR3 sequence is CASSSQGALYNEQFF. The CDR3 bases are TGTGCCAGCAGCTCTCAGGGGGCTTTATACAATGAGCAGTTCTTC.

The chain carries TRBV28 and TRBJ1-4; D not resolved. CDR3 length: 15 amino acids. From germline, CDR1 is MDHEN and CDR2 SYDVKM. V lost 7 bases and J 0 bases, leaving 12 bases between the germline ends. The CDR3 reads CASTKPIATNEKLFF. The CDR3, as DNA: TGTGCCAGCACCAAGCCGATAGCAACTAATGAAAAACTGTTTTTT.

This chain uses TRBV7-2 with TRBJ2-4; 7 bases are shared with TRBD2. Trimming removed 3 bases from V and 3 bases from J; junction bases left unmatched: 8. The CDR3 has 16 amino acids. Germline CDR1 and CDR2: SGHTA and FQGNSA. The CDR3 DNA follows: TGTGCCAGCAGCTTTGGGCTAGCGGTACTCAAAAACATTCAGTACTTC. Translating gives CASSFGLAVLKNIQYF.

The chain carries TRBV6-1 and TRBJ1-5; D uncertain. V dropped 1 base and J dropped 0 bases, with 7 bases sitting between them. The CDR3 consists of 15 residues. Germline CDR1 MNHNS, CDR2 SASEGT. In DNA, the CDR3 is TGTGCCAGCAGTGAAGTGAGCTATAGCAATCAGCCCCAGCATTTT. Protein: CASSEVSYSNQPQHF.

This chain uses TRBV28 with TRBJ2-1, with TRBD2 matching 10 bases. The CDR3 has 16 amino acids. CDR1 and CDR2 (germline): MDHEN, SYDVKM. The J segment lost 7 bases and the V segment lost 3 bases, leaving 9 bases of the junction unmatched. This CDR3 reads CASSFLAGGGLNEQFF. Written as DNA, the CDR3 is TGTGCCAGCAGTTTTTTAGCGGGGGGAGGATTAAATGAGCAGTTCTTC.

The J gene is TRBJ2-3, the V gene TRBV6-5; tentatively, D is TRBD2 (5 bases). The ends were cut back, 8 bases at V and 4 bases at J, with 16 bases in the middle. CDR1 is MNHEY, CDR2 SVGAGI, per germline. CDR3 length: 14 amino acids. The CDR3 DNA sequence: TGTGCCAGCTGTGGGGAGAACCCACCAGATACGCAGTATTTT. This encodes CASCGENPPDTQYF.

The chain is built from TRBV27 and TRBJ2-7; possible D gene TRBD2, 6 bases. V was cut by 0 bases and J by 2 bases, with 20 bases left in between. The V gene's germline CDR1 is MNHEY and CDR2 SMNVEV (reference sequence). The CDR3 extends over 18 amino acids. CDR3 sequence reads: CASSLSKAPGAGAYEQYF. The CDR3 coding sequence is TGTGCCAGCAGTTTATCGAAGGCTCCGGGAGCTGGCGCCTACGAGCAGTACTTC.

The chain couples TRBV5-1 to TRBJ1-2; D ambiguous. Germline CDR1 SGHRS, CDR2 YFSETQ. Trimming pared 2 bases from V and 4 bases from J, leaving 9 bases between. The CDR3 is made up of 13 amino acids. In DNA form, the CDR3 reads TGCGCCAGCAGCTTCCGGGAAGGCTATGGCTACACCTTC. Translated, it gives CASSFREGYGYTF.